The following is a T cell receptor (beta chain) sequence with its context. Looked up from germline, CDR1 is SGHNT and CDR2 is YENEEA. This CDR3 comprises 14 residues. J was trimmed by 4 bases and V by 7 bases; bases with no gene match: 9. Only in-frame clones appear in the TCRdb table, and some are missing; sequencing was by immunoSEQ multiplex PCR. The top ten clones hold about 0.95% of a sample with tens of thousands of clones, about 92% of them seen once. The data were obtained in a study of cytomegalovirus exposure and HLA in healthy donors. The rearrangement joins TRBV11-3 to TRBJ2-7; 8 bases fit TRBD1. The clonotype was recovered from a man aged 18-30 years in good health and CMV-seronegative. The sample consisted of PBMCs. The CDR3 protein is CASKSDRDRYEQYF. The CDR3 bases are TGTGCCAGCAAGTCGGACAGGGATCGTTACGAGCAGTACTTC.